This passage covers 28 T cell receptor beta chains from one sample sequenced in a study of T cells after yellow fever vaccination. MiXCR was run by TCRdb on the 5' RACE reads, yielding one entry per CDR3 protein. The sample consists of about 74,000 distinct CDR3 sequences, around 7% of them appearing once. The specimen comprised CD8+ T cells sorted from PBMCs, sampled less than 6 days after the first yellow fever vaccination. The receptors were gathered from a man between 18 and 35 years old who received the YFV17D yellow fever vaccine.

This clonotype was found a few times. The V and J genes are TRBV20-1 and TRBJ2-7; 9 bases are a match to TRBD1. J gave up 6 bases and V 0 bases, and 3 bases lay outside the gene matches. The CDR3 is 13 residues long. Germline values: CDR1 DFQATT, CDR2 SNEGSKA (reference sequence). The DNA of the CDR3 is TGCAGTGCTAGAGACCGGGACAGGGCCGAGCAGTACGTC. It translates to CSARDRDRAEQYV.

The chain recombines TRBV27 with TRBJ2-1; tentative D call: TRBD2 (6 bases). Germline V gene sequence: CDR1 MNHEY, CDR2 SMNVEV (reference sequence). This CDR3 spans 14 amino acids. V was trimmed by 2 bases and J by 3 bases, leaving 8 bases between them. CDR3 in amino acids: CASSLRGNYNEQFF. The CDR3 nucleotides are TGTGCCAGCAGTTTACGCGGGAACTACAATGAGCAGTTCTTC.

In this sample, this clonotype turned up a few times. The rearrangement uses TRBV2 and TRBJ2-3; 13 bases are a match to TRBD2. Germline CDR1 is SNHLY and CDR2 is FYNNEI. This CDR3 has 17 residues. After removal of 2 bases from V and 3 bases from J, the junction contained 5 bases not matched to a gene. The CDR3 DNA is TGTGCCAGCAGTGAACCTTGGACTAGCGGGGGAACAGATACGCAGTATTTT. It is translated as CASSEPWTSGGTDTQYF.

This chain connects TRBV7-9 to TRBJ2-3; D ambiguous. The CDR3 is 11 amino acids. CDR1 is SEHNR and CDR2 is FQNEAQ in the germline V gene (reference sequence). V was cut by 1 base and J by 8 bases, with 4 bases left in between. CDR3 protein: CASSLGGTQYF. Written as DNA, the CDR3 is TGTGCCAGCAGCTTAGGAGGTACGCAGTATTTT. Based on the CDR3 plus reference TRBV7-9 and TRBJ2-3, the full variable domain is DTGVSQNPRHKITKRGQNVTFRCDPISEHNRLYWYRQTLGQGPEFLTYFQNEAQLEKSRLLSDRFSAERPKGSFSTLEIQRTEQGDSAMYLCASSLGGTQYFGPGTRLTVL.

The table lists this clonotype with many counts. V gene TRBV4-3 combines with J gene TRBJ1-3; D is possibly TRBD1 (5 bases). CDR3 size: 17 residues. Trimming pared 0 bases from V and 0 bases from J, leaving 12 bases between. Germline loops: CDR1 LGHNA, CDR2 YSLEER. CDR3 loop: CASSQERGLLSGNTIYF. In nucleotides, the CDR3 is TGCGCCAGCAGCCAAGAAAGGGGACTGCTCTCTGGAAACACCATATATTTT.

This clonotype was detected many times. The chain joins TRBV6-5 to TRBJ2-2; TRBD2 might be the D (6 bases). The CDR3 contains 15 residues. Deletions cut 0 bases from V and 4 bases from J, with 9 bases between. The V gene's germline CDR1 is MNHEY and CDR2 SVGAGI. CDR3 bases: TGTGCCAGCAGTTACTCGGGGGGTGGCACCGGGGAGCTGTTTTTT. It is translated as CASSYSGGGTGELFF.

The rearrangement uses TRBV19 and TRBJ1-5; D not certain. Germline V lookup: CDR1 LNHDA, CDR2 SQIVND (reference sequence). Trimming cost V 10 bases and J 10 bases, with 8 bases left between them. CDR3 size: 9 residues. The chain's CDR3 is CATGSPQHF. The CDR3 bases are TGTGCCACCGGCAGTCCCCAGCATTTT.

This clonotype was recorded many times. V usage is TRBV5-1 and J usage is TRBJ2-1, with no clear D. The germline V gene has CDR1 SGHRS and CDR2 YFSETQ. The CDR3 spans 14 residues. V lost 4 bases and J 2 bases, leaving 10 bases between the germline ends. Here the CDR3 DNA reads TGCGCCAGCAGCGATCTGGGTGCCTACAATGAGCAGTTCTTC. It specifies CASSDLGAYNEQFF.

The chain has TRBV12-5 and TRBJ2-7; D not resolved. The germline V gene has CDR1 LGHNT and CDR2 FRNRAP. Trimming stripped 6 bases from V and 4 bases from J, with 1 base between. This CDR3 region has 9 residues. The CDR3 DNA reads as TGTGCTAGTGGGTACGAGCAGTACTTC. Amino acid sequence: CASGYEQYF.

This chain links TRBV19 with TRBJ1-3, with D hard to call. Germline V CDR1 and CDR2: LNHDA, SQIVND (reference sequence). V was shortened by 9 bases and J by 1 base, with 10 bases between the two germline ends. The CDR3 contains 13 residues. CDR3 residues: CASNRDSGNTIYF. The CDR3, as DNA: TGTGCCAGCAATCGCGATTCTGGAAACACCATATATTTT.

The chain couples TRBV20-1 to TRBJ2-3; no reliable D call. The V end lost 0 bases, the J end lost 7 bases, and 23 bases lay between the germline ends. CDR3 length: 17 amino acids. Germline V gene data show CDR1 as DFQATT and CDR2 as SNEGSKA (reference sequence). CDR3 residues: CSARENSVDGGKNTQYF. CDR3 sequence (DNA): TGCAGTGCTAGAGAAAATTCGGTGGACGGTGGCAAAAATACGCAGTATTTT.

This clonotype was counted at least ten times. V is TRBV19 and J is TRBJ1-1, with 8 bases aligning to TRBD1. CDR3 length: 15 residues. J lost 3 bases, V lost 9 bases, and 12 bases had no gene match. CDR1 and CDR2 from the germline V gene are LNHDA and SQIVND (reference sequence). CDR3 sequence reads: CASFSPNRGDTEAFF. In DNA, the CDR3 is TGTGCCAGCTTTAGTCCCAACAGGGGGGACACTGAAGCTTTCTTT.

This clonotype was seen a few times. V and J are TRBV7-9 and TRBJ2-1; 9 positions agree with TRBD1. V lost 10 bases to trimming and J lost 2 bases; unmatched junction nucleotides: 12. Germline V CDR1 and CDR2: SEHNR, FQNEAQ (reference sequence). The CDR3 length is 16 residues. CDR3 nucleotide sequence: TGTGCCACTATAAAACCGGGACAGGGCGCCTACAATGAGCAGTTCTTC. The encoded protein is CATIKPGQGAYNEQFF.

This sequence joins TRBV13 and TRBJ2-1, with D perhaps TRBD1 (5 bases). Per germline, CDR1 PRHDT and CDR2 FYEKMQ (reference sequence). V was pared by 11 bases and J by 3 bases, with 14 bases between. This CDR3 spans 13 amino acids. This chain's CDR3 is CASSLRVYNEQFF. The CDR3 nucleotides read TGTGCCTCCAGCCTCAGGGTCTACAATGAGCAGTTCTTC.

The chain employs TRBV15 and TRBJ2-7; D is undetermined. The V gene's germline CDR1 is LNHNV and CDR2 YYDKDF (reference sequence). V gave up 1 base and J gave up 1 base, with 8 bases separating them. This CDR3 has 14 residues. The CDR3 DNA reads TGTGCCACCAGCAGAGGGACCAGATCCTACGAGCAGTACTTC. Encoded protein: CATSRGTRSYEQYF.

The chain carries TRBV20-1 and TRBJ2-5, with 8 bases matching TRBD2. After removal of 3 bases from V and 5 bases from J, the junction contained 20 bases not matched to a gene. CDR1 and CDR2 from the germline V gene are DFQATT and SNEGSKA (reference sequence). The CDR3 spans 18 residues. CDR3 sequence (DNA): TGCAGTGCTAGGACCCCGAAGGAGCGGGGGAAGATGTCGGAGACCCAGTACTTC. As protein: CSARTPKERGKMSETQYF.

The chain links TRBV5-5 to TRBJ2-6; D is undetermined. The CDR3 loop spans 15 amino acids. V was cut by 1 base and J by 2 bases, with 7 bases left in between. Germline V gene lookup returns CDR1 SGHKS and CDR2 YYEKEE (reference sequence). The chain's CDR3 is CASSLSIAGANVLTF. CDR3 in DNA: TGTGCCAGCAGCTTGAGTATCGCTGGGGCCAACGTCCTGACTTTC.

In its sample, this clonotype ranks as medium-sized (0.01 to 0.1%). V is TRBV6-5 and J is TRBJ2-3; D could derive from TRBD1 or TRBD2 (5 bases each). This CDR3 contains 16 residues. In germline, CDR1 is MNHEY, CDR2 SVGAGI. The germline V and J ends were trimmed by 4 bases and 6 bases, with 20 bases remaining between them. CDR3: CASSFPGPRAPDTQYF. CDR3 in DNA: TGTGCCAGCAGTTTTCCGGGGCCGCGCGCCCCCGATACGCAGTATTTT.

The chain employs TRBV27 and TRBJ1-6; no firm D call. Per germline, CDR1 MNHEY and CDR2 SMNVEV (reference sequence). V was shortened by 5 bases and J by 7 bases, with 18 bases between the two germline ends. This CDR3 spans 16 amino acids. DNA of the CDR3: TGTGCCAGCAGTCTCGAAGGAAGGGCTCAGAATTCACCCCTCCACTTT. Its protein is CASSLEGRAQNSPLHF.

In this sample, this clonotype turned up a few times. The gene calls are TRBV6-6 and TRBJ2-7; D ambiguous. Germline CDR1 and CDR2: MNHNY and SVGAGI (reference sequence). CDR3 length: 13 residues. The ends were cut back, 2 bases at V and 4 bases at J, with 9 bases in the middle. CDR3 sequence reads: CASSYSSQYEQYF. In DNA, the CDR3 is TGTGCCAGCAGTTACAGTTCCCAGTACGAGCAGTACTTC.

Note on this clonotype: A much larger clone lies a single base off, so this may be a read error. V and J are TRBV11-3 and TRBJ2-1; a possible D gene is TRBD1 (5 bases). Germline CDR1 reads SGHNT; CDR2 reads YENEEA. This CDR3 has 15 residues. CDR3 sequence reads: CTSSSTTVPYNEQFF. For the CDR3, the DNA is TGTACCAGCAGCTCAACGACAGTTCCCTACAATGAGCAGTTCTTC.

In its sample, this clonotype was seen a few times. The chain recombines TRBV7-9 with TRBJ1-4, with 7 nucleotides matching TRBD1. CDR1 is SEHNR and CDR2 is FQNEAQ in the germline V gene (reference sequence). Unmatched junction bases numbered 12, after V lost 5 bases and J lost 6 bases. This CDR3 comprises 16 residues. In DNA, the CDR3 is TGTGCCAGCAGCCGAACGACAGGGCTTAATTATGAAAAACTGTTTTTT. Translation gives CASSRTTGLNYEKLFF.

This clonotype was found many times. The CDR3 is CATSDPRHLREQETQYF. CDR3 in DNA: TGTGCCACCAGTGACCCCCGCCATTTGCGGGAACAAGAGACCCAGTACTTC. This chain links TRBV24-1 with TRBJ2-5, with a weak D call TRBD2 (6 bases). This CDR3 region has 17 residues. The germline V gene has CDR1 KGHDR and CDR2 SFDVKD. Trimming took 4 bases from V and 2 from J, leaving 19 bases between them.

This clonotype was seen a few times. CDR3 nucleotides: TGTGCCAGCAGCCTCCTAGAATCCAAGACCCAGTACTTC. The encoded protein is CASSLLESKTQYF. The chain has TRBV7-9 and TRBJ2-5; D remains unclear. Germline V gene data show CDR1 as SEHNR and CDR2 as FQNEAQ (reference sequence). V was cut by 5 bases and J by 6 bases, with 13 bases left in between. The CDR3 consists of 13 residues. Supplemented by reference TRBV7-9 and TRBJ2-5, the full variable domain reads DTGVSQNPRHKITKRGQNVTFRCDPISEHNRLYWYRQTLGQGPEFLTYFQNEAQLEKSRLLSDRFSAERPKGSFSTLEIQRTEQGDSAMYLCASSLLESKTQYFGPGTRLLVL.

The chain couples TRBV4-1 to TRBJ1-5; D is possibly TRBD1 (6 bases). This CDR3 is 15 amino acids long. V was shortened by 4 bases and J by 3 bases, with 13 bases between the two germline ends. Germline values: CDR1 MGHRA, CDR2 YSYEKL. CDR3: CASSPYRDINQPQHF. In DNA, the CDR3 is TGCGCCAGCAGCCCTTACCGGGACATCAATCAGCCCCAGCATTTT.

The chain links TRBV20-1 to TRBJ2-7, with 9 bases identical to TRBD1. CDR1 and CDR2 (germline): DFQATT, SNEGSKA (reference sequence). The J segment lost 0 bases and the V segment lost 5 bases, leaving 5 bases of the junction unmatched. The CDR3 has 14 residues. CDR3: CSAEDRGFSYEQYF. CDR3 bases: TGCAGTGCTGAGGACAGGGGATTCTCCTACGAGCAGTACTTC.

The chain uses TRBV28 and TRBJ2-7; TRBD2 matches 9 bases. The CDR3 runs to 15 residues. Germline CDR1 and CDR2: MDHEN and SYDVKM. V was pared by 1 base and J by 3 bases, with 4 bases of the junction left unmatched. This CDR3 reads CASSLSSGAFYEQYV. DNA of the CDR3: TGTGCCAGCAGTTTATCTAGCGGGGCGTTCTACGAGCAGTACGTC.

This clonotype was recorded at least ten times. The chain carries TRBV7-6 and TRBJ2-7; either TRBD1 or TRBD2 may supply D (5 bases each). V was pared by 5 bases and J by 4 bases, with 15 bases between. CDR3 length equals 14 residues. CDR1 is SGHVS, CDR2 FNYEAQ, per germline. The CDR3 nucleotides are TGTGCCAGCAGCCCCTCGGGACCCACTTACGAGCAGTACTTC. Its translation is CASSPSGPTYEQYF.